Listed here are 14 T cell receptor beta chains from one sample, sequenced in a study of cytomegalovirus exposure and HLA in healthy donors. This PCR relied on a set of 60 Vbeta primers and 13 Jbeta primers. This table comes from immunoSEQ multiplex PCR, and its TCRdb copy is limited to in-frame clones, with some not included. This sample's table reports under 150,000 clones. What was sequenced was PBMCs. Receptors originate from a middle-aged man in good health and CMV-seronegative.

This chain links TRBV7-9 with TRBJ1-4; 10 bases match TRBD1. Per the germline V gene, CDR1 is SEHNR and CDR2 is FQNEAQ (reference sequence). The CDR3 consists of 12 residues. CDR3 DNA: TGTGGCGTTGGGACAGGGGACGAAAAACTGTTTTTT. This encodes CGVGTGDEKLFF.

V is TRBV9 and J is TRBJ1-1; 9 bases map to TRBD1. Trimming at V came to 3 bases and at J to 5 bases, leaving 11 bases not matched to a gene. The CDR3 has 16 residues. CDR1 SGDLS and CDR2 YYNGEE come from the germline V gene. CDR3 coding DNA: TGTGCCAGCAGCGGGAGTCCCGGGACAGGGAGGACTGAAGCTTTCTTT. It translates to CASSGSPGTGRTEAFF.

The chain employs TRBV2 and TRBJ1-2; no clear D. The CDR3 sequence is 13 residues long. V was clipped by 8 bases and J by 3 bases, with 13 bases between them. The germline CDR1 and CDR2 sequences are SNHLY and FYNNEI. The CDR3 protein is CASSRGLDYGYTF. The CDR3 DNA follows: TGTGCCAGCTCTCGCGGTCTGGACTATGGCTACACCTTC. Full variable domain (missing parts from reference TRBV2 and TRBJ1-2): EPEVTQTPSHQVTQMGQEVILRCVPISNHLYFYWYRQILGQKVEFLVSFYNNEISEKSEIFDDQFSVERPDGSNFTLKIRSTKLEDSAMYFCASSRGLDYGYTFGSGTRLTVV.

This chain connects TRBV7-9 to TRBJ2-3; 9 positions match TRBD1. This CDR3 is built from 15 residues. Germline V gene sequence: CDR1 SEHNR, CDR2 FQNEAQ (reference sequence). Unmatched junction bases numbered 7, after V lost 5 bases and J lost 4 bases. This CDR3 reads CASSPWGDRADTQYF. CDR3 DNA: TGTGCCAGCAGCCCCTGGGGGGACAGGGCAGATACGCAGTATTTT.

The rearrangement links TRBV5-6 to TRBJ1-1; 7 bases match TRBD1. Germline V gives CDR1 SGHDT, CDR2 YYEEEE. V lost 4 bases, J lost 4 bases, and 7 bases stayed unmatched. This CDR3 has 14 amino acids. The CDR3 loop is CASSDLTGITEAFF. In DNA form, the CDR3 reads TGTGCCAGCAGCGATTTGACAGGGATCACTGAAGCTTTCTTT.

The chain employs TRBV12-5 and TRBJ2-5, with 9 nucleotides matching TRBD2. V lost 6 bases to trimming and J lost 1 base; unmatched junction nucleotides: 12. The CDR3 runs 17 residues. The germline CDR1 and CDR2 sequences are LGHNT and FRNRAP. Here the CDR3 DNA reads TGTGCTAGTGGAAATACTCGACTAGCGGACCTCCAAGAGACCCAGTACTTC. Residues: CASGNTRLADLQETQYF.

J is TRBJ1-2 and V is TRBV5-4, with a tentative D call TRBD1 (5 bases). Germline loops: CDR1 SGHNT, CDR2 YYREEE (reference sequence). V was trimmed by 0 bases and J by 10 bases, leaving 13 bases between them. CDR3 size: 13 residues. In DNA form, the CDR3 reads TGTGCCAGCAGCTTGGCAGGGAATCATCACTACACCTTC. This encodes CASSLAGNHHYTF. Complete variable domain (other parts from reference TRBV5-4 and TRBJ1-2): ETGVTQSPTHLIKTRGQQVTLRCSSQSGHNTVSWYQQALGQGPQFIFQYYREEENGRGNFPPRFSGLQFPNYSSELNVNALELDDSALYLCASSLAGNHHYTFGSGTRLTVV.

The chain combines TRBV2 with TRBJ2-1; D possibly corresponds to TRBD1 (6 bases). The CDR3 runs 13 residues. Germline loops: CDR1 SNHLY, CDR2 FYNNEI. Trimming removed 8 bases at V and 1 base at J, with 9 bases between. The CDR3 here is CASVQGSYNEQFF. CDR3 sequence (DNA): TGTGCCAGCGTACAGGGATCCTACAATGAGCAGTTCTTC. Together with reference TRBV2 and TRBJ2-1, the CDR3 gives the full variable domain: EPEVTQTPSHQVTQMGQEVILRCVPISNHLYFYWYRQILGQKVEFLVSFYNNEISEKSEIFDDQFSVERPDGSNFTLKIRSTKLEDSAMYFCASVQGSYNEQFFGPGTRLTVL.

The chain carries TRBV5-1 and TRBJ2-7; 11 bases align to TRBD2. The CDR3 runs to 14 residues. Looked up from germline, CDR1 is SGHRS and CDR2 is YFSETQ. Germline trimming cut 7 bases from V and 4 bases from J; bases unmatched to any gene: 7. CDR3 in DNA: TGCGCCAGCCAAGTAGCGGGGGGGCGGTACGAGCAGTACTTC. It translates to CASQVAGGRYEQYF.

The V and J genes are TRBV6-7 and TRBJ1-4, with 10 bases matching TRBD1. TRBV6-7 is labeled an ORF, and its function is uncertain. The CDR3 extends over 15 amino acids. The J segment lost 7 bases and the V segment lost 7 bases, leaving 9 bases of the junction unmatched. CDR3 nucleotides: TGTGCCAGCACCACGGCTAGGACAGGGGGTGAAAAACTGTTTTTT. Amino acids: CASTTARTGGEKLFF.

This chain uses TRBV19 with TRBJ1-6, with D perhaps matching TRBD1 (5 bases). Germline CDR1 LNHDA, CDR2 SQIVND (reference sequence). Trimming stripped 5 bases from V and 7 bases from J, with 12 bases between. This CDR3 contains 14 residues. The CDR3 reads CASSGAGMNSPLHF. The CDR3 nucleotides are TGTGCCAGTAGTGGGGCAGGGATGAATTCACCCCTCCACTTT. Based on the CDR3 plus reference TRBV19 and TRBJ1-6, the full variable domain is DGGITQSPKYLFRKEGQNVTLSCEQNLNHDAMYWYRQDPGQGLRLIYYSQIVNDFQKGDIAEGYSVSREKKESFPLTVTSAQKNPTAFYLCASSGAGMNSPLHFGNGTRLTVT.

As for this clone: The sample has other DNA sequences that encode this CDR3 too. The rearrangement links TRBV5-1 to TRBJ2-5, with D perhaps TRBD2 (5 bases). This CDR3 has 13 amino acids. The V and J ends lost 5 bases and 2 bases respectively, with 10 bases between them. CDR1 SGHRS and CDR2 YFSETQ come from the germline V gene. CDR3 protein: CASSFRGQETQYF. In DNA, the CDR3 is TGCGCCAGCAGTTTCCGGGGACAAGAGACCCAGTACTTC.

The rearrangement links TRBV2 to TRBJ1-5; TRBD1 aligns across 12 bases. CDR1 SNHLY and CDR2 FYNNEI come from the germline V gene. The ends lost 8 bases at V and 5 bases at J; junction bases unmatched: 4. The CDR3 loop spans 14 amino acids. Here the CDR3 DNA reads TGTGCCAGCTCTGGGACAGGGGGCGATCAGCCCCAGCATTTT. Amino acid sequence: CASSGTGGDQPQHF.

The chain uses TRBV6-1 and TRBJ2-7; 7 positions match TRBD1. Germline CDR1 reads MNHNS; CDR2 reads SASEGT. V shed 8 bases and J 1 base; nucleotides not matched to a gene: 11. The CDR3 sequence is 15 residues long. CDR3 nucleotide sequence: TGTGCCAGCCGAGTCACAGGGGACGGGTCCTACGAGCAGTACTTC. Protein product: CASRVTGDGSYEQYF.